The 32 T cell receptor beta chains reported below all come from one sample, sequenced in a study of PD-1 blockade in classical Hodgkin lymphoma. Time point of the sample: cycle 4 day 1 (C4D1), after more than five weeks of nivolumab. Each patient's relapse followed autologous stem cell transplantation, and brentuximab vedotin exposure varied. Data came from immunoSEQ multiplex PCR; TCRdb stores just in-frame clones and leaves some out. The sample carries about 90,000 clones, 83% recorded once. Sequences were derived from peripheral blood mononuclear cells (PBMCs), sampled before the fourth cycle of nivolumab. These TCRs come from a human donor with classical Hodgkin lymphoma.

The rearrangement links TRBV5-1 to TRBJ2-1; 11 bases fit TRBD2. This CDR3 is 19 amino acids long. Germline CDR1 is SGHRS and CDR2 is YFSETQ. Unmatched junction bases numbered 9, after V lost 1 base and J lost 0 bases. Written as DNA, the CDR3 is TGCGCCAGCAGCTTGACTAGCGGGAGTTTAGGTAACTCCTACAATGAGCAGTTCTTC. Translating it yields CASSLTSGSLGNSYNEQFF.

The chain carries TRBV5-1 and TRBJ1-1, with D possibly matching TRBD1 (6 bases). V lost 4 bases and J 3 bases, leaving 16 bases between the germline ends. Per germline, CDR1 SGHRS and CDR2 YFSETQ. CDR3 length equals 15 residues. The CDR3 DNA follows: TGCGCCAGCAGCCCGGGGGCGGTCAGGGACACTGAAGCTTTCTTT. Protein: CASSPGAVRDTEAFF.

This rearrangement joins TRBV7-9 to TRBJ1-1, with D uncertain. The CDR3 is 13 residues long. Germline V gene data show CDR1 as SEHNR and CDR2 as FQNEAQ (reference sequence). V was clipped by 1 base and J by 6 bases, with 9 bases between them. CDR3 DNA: TGTGCCAGCAGCTTAGAAGGAGGCGCTGAAGCTTTCTTT. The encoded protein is CASSLEGGAEAFF.

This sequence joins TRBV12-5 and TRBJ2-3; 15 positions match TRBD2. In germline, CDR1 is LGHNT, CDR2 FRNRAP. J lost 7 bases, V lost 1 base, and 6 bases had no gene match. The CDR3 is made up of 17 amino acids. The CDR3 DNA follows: TGTGCTAGTGGTTTGGAGGGACTAGCGGGAGGTCGGTATACGCAGTATTTT. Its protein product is CASGLEGLAGGRYTQYF.

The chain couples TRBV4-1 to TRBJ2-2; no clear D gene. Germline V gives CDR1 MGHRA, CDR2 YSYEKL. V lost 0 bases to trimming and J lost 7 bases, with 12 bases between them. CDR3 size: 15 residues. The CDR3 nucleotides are TGCGCCAGCAGCCAAGAACCCAGTTTCGTCGGGGAGCTGTTTTTT. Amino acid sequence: CASSQEPSFVGELFF.

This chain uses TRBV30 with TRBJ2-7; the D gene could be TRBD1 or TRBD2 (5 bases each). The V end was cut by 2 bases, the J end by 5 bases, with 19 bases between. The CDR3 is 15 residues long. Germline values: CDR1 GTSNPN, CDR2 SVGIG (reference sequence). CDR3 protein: CAWSRPSGGAHEQYF. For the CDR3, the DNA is TGTGCCTGGAGTCGACCAAGTGGGGGAGCCCACGAGCAGTACTTC.

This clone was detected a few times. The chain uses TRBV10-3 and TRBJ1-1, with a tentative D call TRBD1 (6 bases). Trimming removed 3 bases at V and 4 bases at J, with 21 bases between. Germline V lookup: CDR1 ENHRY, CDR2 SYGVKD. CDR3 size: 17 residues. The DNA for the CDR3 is TGTGCCATCAGTGATGTTCTGGGGGCACTGGGGGGCACTGAAGCTTTCTTT. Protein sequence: CAISDVLGALGGTEAFF.

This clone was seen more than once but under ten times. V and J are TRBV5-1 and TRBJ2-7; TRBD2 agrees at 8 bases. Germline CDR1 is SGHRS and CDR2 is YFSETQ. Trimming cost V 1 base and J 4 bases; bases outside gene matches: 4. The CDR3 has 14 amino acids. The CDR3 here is CASSLRASGYEQYF. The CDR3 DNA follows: TGCGCCAGCAGCTTGCGGGCTAGCGGGTACGAGCAGTACTTC. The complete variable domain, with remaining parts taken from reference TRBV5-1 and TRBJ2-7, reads KAGVTQTPRYLIKTRGQQVTLSCSPISGHRSVSWYQQTPGQGLQFLFEYFSETQRNKGNFPGRFSGRQFSNSRSEMNVSTLELGDSALYLCASSLRASGYEQYFGPGTRLTVT.

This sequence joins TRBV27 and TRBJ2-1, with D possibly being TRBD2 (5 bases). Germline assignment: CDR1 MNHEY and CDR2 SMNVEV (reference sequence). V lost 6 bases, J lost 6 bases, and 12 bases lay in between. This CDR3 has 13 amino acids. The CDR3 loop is CASRVGSVNEQFF. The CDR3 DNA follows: TGTGCCAGCAGGGTTGGTAGCGTCAATGAGCAGTTCTTC.

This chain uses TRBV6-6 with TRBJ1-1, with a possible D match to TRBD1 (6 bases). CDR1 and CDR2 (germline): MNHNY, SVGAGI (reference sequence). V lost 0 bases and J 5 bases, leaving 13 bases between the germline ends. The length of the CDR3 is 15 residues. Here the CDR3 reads CASSYSGAPKTEAFF. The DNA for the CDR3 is TGTGCCAGCAGTTACTCGGGGGCCCCGAAAACTGAAGCTTTCTTT.

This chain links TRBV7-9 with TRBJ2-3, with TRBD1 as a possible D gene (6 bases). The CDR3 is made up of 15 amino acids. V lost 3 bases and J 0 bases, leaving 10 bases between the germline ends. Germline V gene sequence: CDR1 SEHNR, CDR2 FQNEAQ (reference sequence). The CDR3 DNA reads TGTGCCAGCAGCTTTCAGGGGACAAGCACAGATACGCAGTATTTT. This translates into CASSFQGTSTDTQYF.

CDR3 residues: CASSHPGGSYEQYF. The CDR3 nucleotides are TGTGCCAGCAGTCACCCAGGGGGTTCCTACGAGCAGTACTTC. The rearrangement uses TRBV2 and TRBJ2-7, with 7 nucleotides matching TRBD1. In germline, CDR1 is SNHLY, CDR2 FYNNEI. V lost 5 bases to trimming and J lost 1 base; unmatched junction nucleotides: 5. CDR3 size: 14 residues. Supplemented by reference TRBV2 and TRBJ2-7, the full variable domain reads EPEVTQTPSHQVTQMGQEVILRCVPISNHLYFYWYRQILGQKVEFLVSFYNNEISEKSEIFDDQFSVERPDGSNFTLKIRSTKLEDSAMYFCASSHPGGSYEQYFGPGTRLTVT.

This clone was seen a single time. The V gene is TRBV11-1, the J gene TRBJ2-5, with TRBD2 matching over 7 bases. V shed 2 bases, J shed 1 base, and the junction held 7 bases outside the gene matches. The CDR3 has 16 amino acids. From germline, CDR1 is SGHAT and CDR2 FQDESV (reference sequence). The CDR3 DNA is TGTGCCAGCAGCTTACTTGAGGGACTACCCCAAGAGACCCAGTACTTC. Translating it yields CASSLLEGLPQETQYF.

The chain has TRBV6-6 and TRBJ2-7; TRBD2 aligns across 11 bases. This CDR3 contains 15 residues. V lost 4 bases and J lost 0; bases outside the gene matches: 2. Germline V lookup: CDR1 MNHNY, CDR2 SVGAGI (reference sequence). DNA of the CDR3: TGTGCCAGCAGTTCTCTAGCGGGAGGCTCCTACGAGCAGTACTTC. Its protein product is CASSSLAGGSYEQYF.

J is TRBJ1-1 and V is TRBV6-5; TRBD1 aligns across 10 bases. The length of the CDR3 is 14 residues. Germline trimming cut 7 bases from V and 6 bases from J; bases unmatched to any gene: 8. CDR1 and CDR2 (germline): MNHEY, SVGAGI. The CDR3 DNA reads TGTGCCAGCATTAGACAGGGGGCTACGGCTGAAGCTTTCTTT. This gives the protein CASIRQGATAEAFF.

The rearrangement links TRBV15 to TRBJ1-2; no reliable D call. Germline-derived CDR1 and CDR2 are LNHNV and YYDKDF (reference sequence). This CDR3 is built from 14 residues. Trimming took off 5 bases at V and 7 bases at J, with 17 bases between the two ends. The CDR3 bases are TGTGCCACCAGCGAGAACAGCGGGGTGTTTGGCTACACCTTC. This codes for CATSENSGVFGYTF.

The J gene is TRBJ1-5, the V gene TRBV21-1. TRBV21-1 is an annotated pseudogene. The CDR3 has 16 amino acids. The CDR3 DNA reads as TGTGCCAGCAGCAAAGCCGGGCCCCGGGCCAATCAGCCCCAGCATTTT. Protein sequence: CASSKAGPRANQPQHF.

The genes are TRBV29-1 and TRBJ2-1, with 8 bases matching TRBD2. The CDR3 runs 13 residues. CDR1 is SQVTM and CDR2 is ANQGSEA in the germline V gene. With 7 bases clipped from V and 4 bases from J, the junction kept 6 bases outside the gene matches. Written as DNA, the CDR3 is TGCAGCGGCTCGGGACTAGAGTACAATGAGCAGTTCTTC. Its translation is CSGSGLEYNEQFF.

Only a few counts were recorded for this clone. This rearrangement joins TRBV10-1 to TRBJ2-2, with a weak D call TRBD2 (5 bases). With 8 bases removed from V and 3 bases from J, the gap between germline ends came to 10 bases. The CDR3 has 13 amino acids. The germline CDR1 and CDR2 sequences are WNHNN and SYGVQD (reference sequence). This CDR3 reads CASRPRDTGELFF. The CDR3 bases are TGCGCCAGCCGTCCGCGGGACACCGGGGAGCTGTTTTTT.

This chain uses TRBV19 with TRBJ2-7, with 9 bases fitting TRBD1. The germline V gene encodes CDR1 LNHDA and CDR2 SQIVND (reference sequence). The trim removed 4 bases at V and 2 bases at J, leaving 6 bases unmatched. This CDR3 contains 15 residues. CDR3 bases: TGTGCCAGTAGTACATCGACAGGGGGACCCTACGAGCAGTACTTC. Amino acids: CASSTSTGGPYEQYF.

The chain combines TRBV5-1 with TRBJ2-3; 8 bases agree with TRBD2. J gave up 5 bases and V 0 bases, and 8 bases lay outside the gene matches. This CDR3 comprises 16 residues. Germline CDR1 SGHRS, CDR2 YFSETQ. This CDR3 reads CASSLGPAGVEDTQYF. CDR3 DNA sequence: TGCGCCAGCAGCTTGGGGCCAGCGGGAGTGGAAGATACGCAGTATTTT.

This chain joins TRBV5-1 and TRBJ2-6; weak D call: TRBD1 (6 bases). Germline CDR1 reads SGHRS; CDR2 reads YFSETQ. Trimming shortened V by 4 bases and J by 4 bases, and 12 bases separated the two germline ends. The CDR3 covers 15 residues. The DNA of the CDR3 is TGCGCCAGCAGCATAACAGGGTCAGGGGCCAACGTCCTGACTTTC. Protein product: CASSITGSGANVLTF.

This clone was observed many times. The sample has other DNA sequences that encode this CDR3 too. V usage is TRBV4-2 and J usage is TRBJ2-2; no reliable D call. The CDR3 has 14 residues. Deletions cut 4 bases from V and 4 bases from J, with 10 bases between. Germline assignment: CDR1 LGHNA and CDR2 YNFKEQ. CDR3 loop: CASSLQIGTGELFF. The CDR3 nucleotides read TGTGCCAGCAGCCTTCAGATTGGCACCGGGGAGCTGTTTTTT.

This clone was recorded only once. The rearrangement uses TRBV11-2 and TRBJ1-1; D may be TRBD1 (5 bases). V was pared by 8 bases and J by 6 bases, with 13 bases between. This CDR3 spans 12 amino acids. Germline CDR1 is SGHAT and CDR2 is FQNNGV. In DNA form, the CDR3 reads TGTGCCAGCGGCCGTGGGGCCGCTGAAGCTTTCTTT. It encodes CASGRGAAEAFF. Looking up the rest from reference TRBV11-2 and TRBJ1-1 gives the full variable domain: EAGVAQSPRYKIIEKRQSVAFWCNPISGHATLYWYQQILGQGPKLLIQFQNNGVVDDSQLPKDRFSAERLKGVDSTLKIQPAKLEDSAVYLCASGRGAAEAFFGQGTRLTVV.

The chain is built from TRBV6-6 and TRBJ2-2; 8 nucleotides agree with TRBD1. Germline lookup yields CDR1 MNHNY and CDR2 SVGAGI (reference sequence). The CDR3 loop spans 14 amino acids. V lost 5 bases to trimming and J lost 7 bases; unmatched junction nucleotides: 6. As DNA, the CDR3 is TGTGCCAGCAGTGCGACAGGGGAGGTCGGGGAGCTGTTTTTT. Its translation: CASSATGEVGELFF.

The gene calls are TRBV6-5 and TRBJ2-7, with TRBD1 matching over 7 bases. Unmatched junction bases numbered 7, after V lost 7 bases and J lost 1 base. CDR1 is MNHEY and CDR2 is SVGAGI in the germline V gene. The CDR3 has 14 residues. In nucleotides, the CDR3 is TGTGCCAGCACCGCCGGGACAGAGTCCTACGAGCAGTACTTC. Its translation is CASTAGTESYEQYF.

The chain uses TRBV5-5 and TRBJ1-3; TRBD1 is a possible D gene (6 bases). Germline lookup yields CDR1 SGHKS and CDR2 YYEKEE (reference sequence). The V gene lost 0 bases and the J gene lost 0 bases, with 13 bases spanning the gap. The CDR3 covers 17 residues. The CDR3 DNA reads TGTGCCAGCAGCTTGGACGACAGGCCCTTCTCTGGAAACACCATATATTTT. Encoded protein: CASSLDDRPFSGNTIYF.

In DNA, the CDR3 is TGTGCCAGCAGCCACGGCAGTCCCGACTACGAGCAGTACTTC. This translates into CASSHGSPDYEQYF. The chain is built from TRBV14 and TRBJ2-7; no reliable D call. Between the trimmed V and J ends, which lost 3 bases and 3 bases, there was a span of 12 bases. This CDR3 region has 14 residues. In germline, CDR1 is SGHDN, CDR2 FVKESK.

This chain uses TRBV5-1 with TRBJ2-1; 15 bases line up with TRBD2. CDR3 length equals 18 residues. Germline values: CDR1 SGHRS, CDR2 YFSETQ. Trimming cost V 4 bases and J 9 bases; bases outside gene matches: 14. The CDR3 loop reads CASSLYLPGLAGGGEQFF. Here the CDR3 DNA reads TGCGCCAGCAGCCTATACCTTCCGGGACTAGCGGGAGGAGGTGAGCAGTTCTTC.

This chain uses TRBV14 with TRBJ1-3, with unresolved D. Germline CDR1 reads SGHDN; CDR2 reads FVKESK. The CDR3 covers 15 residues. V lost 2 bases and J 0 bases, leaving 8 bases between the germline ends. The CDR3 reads CASSQHLSSGNTIYF. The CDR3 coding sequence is TGTGCCAGCAGCCAACACCTTTCCTCTGGAAACACCATATATTTT.

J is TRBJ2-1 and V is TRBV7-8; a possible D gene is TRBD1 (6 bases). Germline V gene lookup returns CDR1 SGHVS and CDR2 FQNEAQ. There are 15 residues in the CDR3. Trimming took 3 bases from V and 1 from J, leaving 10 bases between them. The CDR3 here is CASSFGTPSYNEQFF. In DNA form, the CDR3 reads TGTGCCAGCAGCTTCGGGACACCTTCCTACAATGAGCAGTTCTTC.

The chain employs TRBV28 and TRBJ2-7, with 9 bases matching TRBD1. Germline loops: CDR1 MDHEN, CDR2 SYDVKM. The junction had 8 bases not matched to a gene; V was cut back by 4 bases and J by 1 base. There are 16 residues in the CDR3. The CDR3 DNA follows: TGTGCCAGCAGTTCAATTTGGGGGACAGGGTCCTACGAGCAGTACTTC. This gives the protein CASSSIWGTGSYEQYF.